This T cell receptor (beta chain) was observed in a study of cytomegalovirus exposure and HLA in healthy donors. CDR3 length equals 15 residues. CDR1 is SGHDT and CDR2 is YYEEEE in the germline V gene. This clone came up a few times. At one end the junction does not follow the germline gene, possibly because of a read error. The PCR made use of 60 Vbeta and 13 Jbeta primers. The assay was immunoSEQ multiplex PCR, and TCRdb's table has in-frame clones only and misses some. In the table there are over 150,000 clones, 65% to 80% of which are singletons. The source of this sequence is a man aged 40-49 years in good health and CMV-seronegative. The genes are TRBV5-6 and TRBJ2-3; TRBD2 might be the D (5 bases). The specimen was PBMCs. The chain's CDR3 is CASSSEGRATYTQYF. The DNA for the CDR3 is TGTGCCAGCAGCTCTGAGGGTAGGGCCACATATACGCAGTATTTT.